The 21 T cell receptor beta chains below come from one sample, sequenced in a study of cytomegalovirus exposure and HLA in healthy donors. The PCR ran on 60 Vbeta and 13 Jbeta primers. Measured with immunoSEQ multiplex PCR; TCRdb has only the in-frame clones, and not every one. The profile covers roughly 250,000 clones, with about 80% appearing a single time and about 0.28% taken by the ten largest. Sequencing input: PBMCs. The receptors stem from a girl aged 2 to 10 in good health and CMV-seronegative.

V gene TRBV5-1 combines with J gene TRBJ2-7; the match to TRBD1 covers 9 bases. Losses at the gene ends were 4 bases for V and 2 bases for J; bases not matched to a gene: 7. There are 15 residues in the CDR3. CDR1 and CDR2 (germline): SGHRS, YFSETQ. This chain's CDR3 is CASSPGQGSTYEQYF. Written as DNA, the CDR3 is TGCGCCAGCAGCCCGGGACAGGGTAGTACCTACGAGCAGTACTTC.

V usage is TRBV28 and J usage is TRBJ1-2; 9 nucleotides match TRBD1. Germline V gene data show CDR1 as MDHEN and CDR2 as SYDVKM. After removal of 3 bases from V and 5 bases from J, the junction contained 7 bases not matched to a gene. There are 15 residues in the CDR3. CDR3 nucleotides: TGTGCCAGCAGTTTCGTGGGACAGGGAGATTATGGCTACACCTTC. Its translation: CASSFVGQGDYGYTF.

The chain links TRBV7-9 to TRBJ2-2; 9 bases match TRBD1. The CDR3 is 15 residues long. From germline, CDR1 is SEHNR and CDR2 FQNEAQ (reference sequence). V gave up 6 bases and J gave up 6 bases; unmatched junction bases: 8. DNA for the CDR3: TGTGCCAGCAGGGACCGACAGGGGGGGCCCGGGGAGCTGTTTTTT. Translating it yields CASRDRQGGPGELFF. The variable domain in full, completed from reference TRBV7-9 and TRBJ2-2, reads DTGVSQNPRHKITKRGQNVTFRCDPISEHNRLYWYRQTLGQGPEFLTYFQNEAQLEKSRLLSDRFSAERPKGSFSTLEIQRTEQGDSAMYLCASRDRQGGPGELFFGEGSRLTVL.

The J gene is TRBJ2-1, the V gene TRBV7-2; TRBD2 matches at 9 bases. With V trimmed by 4 bases and J by 5 bases, 9 bases remained unmatched. The CDR3 loop spans 16 amino acids. CDR1 and CDR2 from the germline V gene are SGHTA and FQGNSA. The CDR3 reads CASSSPRIAGDNEQFF. The CDR3 DNA reads TGTGCCAGCAGCTCGCCTCGGATAGCGGGAGACAATGAGCAGTTCTTC.

The V gene is TRBV27, the J gene TRBJ2-7, with D tentatively TRBD2 (5 bases). The germline V gene encodes CDR1 MNHEY and CDR2 SMNVEV (reference sequence). CDR3 length: 15 residues. With 6 bases removed from V and 0 bases from J, the gap between germline ends came to 15 bases. CDR3 amino acids: CASSLKWESSYEQYF. DNA of the CDR3: TGTGCCAGCAGCCTTAAGTGGGAGAGCTCCTACGAGCAGTACTTC.

The gene calls are TRBV7-9 and TRBJ2-1; 7 bases align to TRBD2. Germline V gene data show CDR1 as SEHNR and CDR2 as FQNEAQ (reference sequence). The CDR3 runs 12 residues. With 2 bases clipped from V and 10 bases from J, the junction kept 2 bases outside the gene matches. The CDR3 region has the DNA TGTGCCAGCAGCTTAAGGCGGGAGGAGCAGTTCTTC. As protein: CASSLRREEQFF.

This chain joins TRBV7-9 and TRBJ2-2, with unresolved D. Between the trimmed V and J ends, which lost 0 bases and 6 bases, there was a span of 14 bases. Germline CDR1 reads SEHNR; CDR2 reads FQNEAQ (reference sequence). This CDR3 is 16 amino acids long. The CDR3 DNA is TGTGCCAGCAGCTTAGCCGGGTTTCGGTTCCCCGGGGAGCTGTTTTTT. Residues: CASSLAGFRFPGELFF.

This sequence joins TRBV30 and TRBJ2-3; 9 bases line up with TRBD2. With 0 bases clipped from V and 2 bases from J, the junction kept 6 bases outside the gene matches. The CDR3 extends over 16 amino acids. The germline V gene has CDR1 GTSNPN and CDR2 SVGIG (reference sequence). The CDR3 bases are TGTGCCTGGAGTGTAACCTGGACTAGCGTCACAGATACGCAGTATTTT. Encoded protein: CAWSVTWTSVTDTQYF.

The V call is TRBV19, the J call TRBJ2-5; D is possibly TRBD2 (5 bases). Trimming stripped 5 bases from V and 2 bases from J, with 9 bases between. This CDR3 region has 13 residues. CDR1 and CDR2 from the germline V gene are LNHDA and SQIVND (reference sequence). The CDR3 DNA reads TGTGCCAGTAGTCCGGGGTTACAAGAGACCCAGTACTTC. The encoded protein is CASSPGLQETQYF.

The chain recombines TRBV5-4 with TRBJ2-5; no clear D gene. Germline V gene data show CDR1 as SGHNT and CDR2 as YYREEE (reference sequence). The CDR3 consists of 13 residues. Trimming removed 4 bases at V and 0 bases at J, with 7 bases between. For the CDR3, the DNA is TGTGCCAGCAGCCCCCGGTACCAAGAGACCCAGTACTTC. Amino acid sequence: CASSPRYQETQYF.

To note about this clone: Other DNA sequences from this sample encode an identical CDR3 as well. The rearrangement uses TRBV19 and TRBJ2-5; TRBD2 agrees at 15 bases. Germline trimming cut 9 bases from V and 4 bases from J; bases unmatched to any gene: 6. CDR3 length: 15 residues. CDR1 and CDR2 from the germline V gene are LNHDA and SQIVND (reference sequence). CDR3 protein: CASLGLAGGRETQYF. Written as DNA, the CDR3 is TGTGCCAGCTTAGGACTAGCGGGGGGGAGAGAGACCCAGTACTTC.

The chain is built from TRBV7-9 and TRBJ2-1; 9 bases match TRBD1. This CDR3 has 14 residues. Germline V CDR1 and CDR2: SEHNR, FQNEAQ (reference sequence). The ends lost 2 bases at V and 8 bases at J; junction bases unmatched: 4. The CDR3 coding sequence is TGTGCCAGCAGCTTAAGGGACAGGGTCGATGAGCAGTTCTTC. Its protein is CASSLRDRVDEQFF.

This clone was seen only a few times. The chain carries TRBV7-9 and TRBJ1-5; D may be TRBD1 (6 bases). Trimming removed 5 bases from V and 9 bases from J, with 20 bases in between. Germline V gives CDR1 SEHNR, CDR2 FQNEAQ (reference sequence). CDR3 length: 15 amino acids. CDR3 sequence (DNA): TGTGCCAGCAGCCTGGACGGCAGGGGCGCTGGGCCCCAGCATTTT. Amino acids: CASSLDGRGAGPQHF.

The chain has TRBV6-1 and TRBJ2-1; D is unresolved. The CDR3 loop spans 16 amino acids. Germline CDR1 is MNHNS and CDR2 is SASEGT. Trimming pared 0 bases from V and 4 bases from J, leaving 13 bases between. In DNA form, the CDR3 reads TGTGCCAGCAGTGAAGCGCCGCACTTCCTGTACAATGAGCAGTTCTTC. Translated: CASSEAPHFLYNEQFF.

This chain's CDR3 is CASSSRGTSSYNSPLHF. Written as DNA, the CDR3 is TGTGCCAGCAGTAGCCGGGGGACCAGCTCCTATAATTCACCCCTCCACTTT. The J gene is TRBJ1-6, the V gene TRBV27, with TRBD1 as a possible D gene (5 bases). The germline V and J ends were trimmed by 5 bases and 0 bases, with 14 bases remaining between them. The CDR3 runs 17 residues. Germline CDR1 MNHEY, CDR2 SMNVEV (reference sequence).

V is TRBV19 and J is TRBJ1-5; D possibly corresponds to TRBD1 (5 bases). V gave up 10 bases and J gave up 3 bases, with 13 bases separating them. Germline V CDR1 and CDR2: LNHDA, SQIVND (reference sequence). CDR3 length: 13 residues. CDR3 sequence reads: CAIAGTANQPQHF. In DNA, the CDR3 is TGTGCCATTGCGGGGACCGCCAATCAGCCCCAGCATTTT.

The V and J genes are TRBV28 and TRBJ2-7; 12 bases map to TRBD2. V gave up 6 bases and J gave up 5 bases; unmatched junction bases: 8. The CDR3 sequence is 15 residues long. Per germline, CDR1 MDHEN and CDR2 SYDVKM. The CDR3: CASRTLAGGRNEQYF. The CDR3 region has the DNA TGTGCCAGCAGAACTCTAGCGGGAGGGCGCAACGAGCAGTACTTC.

The chain is built from TRBV6-5 and TRBJ2-1; D not resolved. Per germline, CDR1 MNHEY and CDR2 SVGAGI. The CDR3 has 13 amino acids. V lost 2 bases and J 9 bases, leaving 11 bases between the germline ends. The CDR3 coding sequence is TGTGCCAGCAGTTACGTAAGGAGCATTGAGCAGTTCTTC. Residues: CASSYVRSIEQFF.

The rearrangement links TRBV2 to TRBJ1-2; 8 bases align to TRBD1. Germline V gene lookup returns CDR1 SNHLY and CDR2 FYNNEI. With 5 bases clipped from V and 5 bases from J, the junction kept 19 bases outside the gene matches. The CDR3 totals 18 residues. The CDR3 DNA reads as TGTGCCAGCAGTACTCCAGGGGGCCGAGGGGGTGCGCTTTATGGCTACACCTTC. It translates to CASSTPGGRGGALYGYTF. Together with reference TRBV2 and TRBJ1-2, the CDR3 gives the full variable domain: EPEVTQTPSHQVTQMGQEVILRCVPISNHLYFYWYRQILGQKVEFLVSFYNNEISEKSEIFDDQFSVERPDGSNFTLKIRSTKLEDSAMYFCASSTPGGRGGALYGYTFGSGTRLTVV.

J is TRBJ2-7 and V is TRBV18, with D possibly being TRBD2 (5 bases). With 3 bases removed from V and 5 bases from J, the gap between germline ends came to 20 bases. The CDR3 is made up of 16 amino acids. Germline-derived CDR1 and CDR2 are KGHSH and LQKENI. The CDR3 protein is CASSPLVGSQLHEQYF. CDR3 DNA sequence: TGTGCCAGCTCACCCCTAGTGGGGAGCCAGCTGCACGAGCAGTACTTC.

The CDR3 DNA is TGTGCCAGCAGTTCTGGACTTGCCTCCTACAATGAGCAGTTCTTC. This translates into CASSSGLASYNEQFF. This chain links TRBV28 with TRBJ2-1; tentative D call: TRBD2 (5 bases). This CDR3 is built from 15 residues. The ends were cut back, 4 bases at V and 0 bases at J, with 10 bases in the middle. Germline V gene sequence: CDR1 MDHEN, CDR2 SYDVKM.